A selection of T cell receptor beta chains follows, all from one sample in a study of blood T cell repertoires in COVID-19. The data were produced by immunoSEQ multiplex PCR, yet TCRdb's version contains in-frame clones alone and is incomplete. Of some 120,000 clones in the sample, about 85% were seen once. Material for sequencing was peripheral blood. These receptors were collected from a man aged 35 to 55 with acute or convalescent COVID-19. The conserved cysteine and the conserved F or W are not part of the CDR3 here.

j_gene | v_gene | CDR3aa
TRBJ2-5 | TRBV7-3 | ASSSRRGQETQY
TRBJ2-7 | TRBV6-2/TRBV6-3 | ASSYRVTTGESYEQY
TRBJ2-1 | TRBV7-2 | ASSLSRREQF
TRBJ2-1 | TRBV27 | ASSFLTSGRAWDEQF
TRBJ2-2 | TRBV5-1 | ASSLHPGESTGELF
TRBJ2-1 | TRBV5-1 | ASSSTSGRASGNEQF
TRBJ2-7 | TRBV29-1 | SVGSSDGLAGGEQY
TRBJ2-1 | TRBV19 | ASSIGGRGPYNEQF
TRBJ2-2 | TRBV9 | ASSVETSGNTGELF
TRBJ1-4 | TRBV18 | ASSLWDSGEKLF
TRBJ2-1 | TRBV6-5 | ASTPGLAGGNEQF
TRBJ1-1 | TRBV6-5 | ASSSPLGSGNTEAF
TRBJ1-1 | TRBV29-1 | SVKVTEATEAF
TRBJ1-2 | TRBV7-2 | ASSPETGGNYGYT
TRBJ2-1 | TRBV11-2 | ASSSTGGLGEQF
TRBJ2-3 | TRBV7-3 | ASSPNGLATDTQY
TRBJ2-5 | TRBV20-1 | SASRRGLAGGRRQQTQY
TRBJ2-7 | TRBV7-3 | ASSRRDRGIEQY
TRBJ2-7 | TRBV12-3/TRBV12-4 | ASSLTRQGEQY
TRBJ2-3 | TRBV6-1 | ASSGYQAGGGDTQY
TRBJ1-5 | TRBV6-2/TRBV6-3 | ASSYDKTGIGNQPQH
TRBJ1-4 | TRBV6-5 | ASSTDRRTGKLF
TRBJ2-5 | TRBV7-8 | ASSRGVRGTETQY
TRBJ1-2 | TRBV7-2 | ASSPQQAGGFYGYT
TRBJ2-6 | TRBV4-1 | ASSQADRAGANVLT
TRBJ1-2 | TRBV6-5 | ASIGTVTNYGYT
TRBJ1-5 | TRBV5-8 | ASSLIYSNQPQH
TRBJ1-1 | TRBV29-1 | SGGSRGYTEAF
TRBJ1-2 | TRBV2 | ASHSGSSSYT
TRBJ1-3 | TRBV21-1 | ASSRQDSIYSGNTIY
TRBJ2-7 | TRBV6-5 | ASSSSPGLSYEQY
TRBJ2-3 | TRBV19 | ASSSGNTQY
TRBJ2-4 | TRBV3-1/TRBV3-2 | ASSQYPGGAKNIQY
TRBJ2-1 | TRBV7-2 | ASGRGGVNNEQF
TRBJ1-1 | TRBV4-3 | ASSQRVDTEAF
TRBJ2-1 | TRBV19 | ASSMKRTLSYNEQF
TRBJ2-7 | TRBV27 | ARDNTADYPYEQY
TRBJ2-1 | TRBV4-2 | ASSQDIKGASSYNEQF
TRBJ2-4 | TRBV5-1 | ASSPQAAGELNIQY
TRBJ2-3 | TRBV6-5 | ASTYSRRTDTQY
TRBJ1-6 | TRBV19 | ASTPGGGNSPLH
TRBJ1-2 | TRBV6-5 | ALQGNYGYT
TRBJ2-7 | TRBV28 | ASTQRRDYEQY
TRBJ1-6 | TRBV5-1 | ASSLNGFGGSPLH
TRBJ1-5 | TRBV5-6 | ASTALHSNQPQH